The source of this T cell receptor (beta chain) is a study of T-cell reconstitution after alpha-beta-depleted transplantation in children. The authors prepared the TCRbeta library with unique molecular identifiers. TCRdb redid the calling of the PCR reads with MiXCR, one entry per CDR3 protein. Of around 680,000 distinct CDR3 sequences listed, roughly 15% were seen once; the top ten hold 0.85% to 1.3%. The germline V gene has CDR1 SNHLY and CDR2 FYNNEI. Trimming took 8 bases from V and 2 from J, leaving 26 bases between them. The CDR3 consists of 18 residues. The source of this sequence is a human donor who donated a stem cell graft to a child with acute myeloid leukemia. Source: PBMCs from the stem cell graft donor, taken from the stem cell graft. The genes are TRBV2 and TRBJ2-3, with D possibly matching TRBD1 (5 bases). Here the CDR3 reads CASCSLTPMLGDTDTQYF. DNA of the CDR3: TGTGCCAGCTGTTCATTAACCCCCATGCTAGGGGACACAGATACGCAGTATTTT.